This T cell receptor (beta chain) was observed in a study of tumor-infiltrating lymphocytes in primary liver carcinoma. Study-wide context: Stage T1-T3 N0M0 tumors spanned about 4.2 to 10 cm.

In regard to this clonotype: Given the absence of the conserved phenylalanine or tryptophan at the CDR3 end, a read error is likely.

Total RNA (approximately 500 ng) served as template for TCR beta cDNA synthesis primed by a constant-region primer. Employing slightly modified ARM-PCR, three nested multiplex PCR rounds were run, and these gave rise to the TCR beta libraries. The opening two PCR rounds, approximately 10 cycles each, paired TRBV1-TRBV30 forward primers with a C-beta reverse primer. TCRdb redid the calling of the multiplex PCR reads with MiXCR, one entry per CDR3 protein. The top ten hold 6.5% of the sample, which has about 350,000 distinct CDR3 sequences, approximately 64% seen once. Unsorted whole blood supplied the blood RNA, and germline DNA was isolated too. Germline CDR1 and CDR2: SGHRS and YFSETQ. V lost 0 bases and J lost 6; bases outside the gene matches: 4. This CDR3 is 15 amino acids long.

The chain is built from TRBV5-1 and TRBJ1-5, with 9 bases that match TRBD1. The sequence derives from a man aged 35 to 55 with primary liver carcinoma and hepatitis B virus infection. Sequenced input: peripheral blood. CDR3 sequence: CASSLGTGETQPQHY. CDR3 sequence (DNA): TGCGCCAGCAGCTTGGGGACAGGGGAGACTCAGCCCCAGCATTAT.